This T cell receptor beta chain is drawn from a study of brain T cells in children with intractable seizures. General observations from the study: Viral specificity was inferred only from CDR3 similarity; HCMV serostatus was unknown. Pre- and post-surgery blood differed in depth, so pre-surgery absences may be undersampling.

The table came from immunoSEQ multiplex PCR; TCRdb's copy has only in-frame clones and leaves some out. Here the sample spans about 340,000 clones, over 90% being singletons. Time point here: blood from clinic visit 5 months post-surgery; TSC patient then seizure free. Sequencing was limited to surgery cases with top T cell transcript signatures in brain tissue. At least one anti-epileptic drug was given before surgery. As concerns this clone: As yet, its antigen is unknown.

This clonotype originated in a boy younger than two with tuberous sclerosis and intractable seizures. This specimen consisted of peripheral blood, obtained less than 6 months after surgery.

CDR3 residues: CASSLDLVGANVLTF. The DNA for the CDR3 is TGTGCCAGCAGTTTGGATTTAGTGGGGGCCAACGTCCTGACTTTC. This chain links TRBV28 with TRBJ2-6; D not certain. Trimming took off 3 bases at V and 4 bases at J, with 10 bases between the two ends. Germline V gene data show CDR1 as MDHEN and CDR2 as SYDVKM. The CDR3 is 15 amino acids.